What follows are 32 T cell receptor beta chains derived from one specimen sequenced in a study of shared clonotypes between healthy human individuals. Terminally differentiated effector memory CD45RA+ cells were excluded from the naive CD8 cells, which were CD45RO-negative and positively selected for CCR7. Sequencing used immunoSEQ multiplex PCR; TCRdb keeps in-frame clones, though not all of them. The top ten hold approximately 1.7% of the sample, which has about 2.1 million clones, 85% to 95% seen once. Sequenced: naive CD8+ T cells from PBMCs. These TCRs come from a man between 18 and 35 years old in good health. Some clones in this sample may be carry-over from other donors' samples.

This sequence joins TRBV4-3 and TRBJ2-4; tentatively, D is TRBD1 or TRBD2 (7 bases each). Between the trimmed V and J ends, which lost 0 bases and 10 bases, there was a span of 19 bases. CDR1 and CDR2 from the germline V gene are LGHNA and YSLEER. This CDR3 has 16 amino acids. The CDR3 bases are TGCGCCAGCAGCCAAGATGGTGGCAGGGGGGGGAGTATTCAGTACTTC. It is translated as CASSQDGGRGGSIQYF.

The chain uses TRBV28 and TRBJ2-5, with TRBD1 matching 11 bases. Germline CDR1 and CDR2: MDHEN and SYDVKM. Trimming cost V 5 bases and J 5 bases; bases outside gene matches: 19. The CDR3 runs to 19 residues. The CDR3 here is CASSQPGHPGTGGRETQYF. The CDR3 coding sequence is TGTGCCAGCAGTCAACCTGGGCATCCCGGGACAGGGGGTAGGGAGACCCAGTACTTC.

This clone was recorded only once. CDR3 region: CASFHRLADSYEQYF. The CDR3 DNA reads TGTGCCAGCTTCCACAGGCTAGCGGACTCCTACGAGCAGTACTTC. V usage is TRBV2 and J usage is TRBJ2-7; 7 nucleotides align to TRBD2. The junction had 10 bases not matched to a gene; V was cut back by 8 bases and J by 0 bases. The CDR3 extends over 15 amino acids. CDR1 is SNHLY, CDR2 FYNNEI, per germline.

V and J are TRBV7-4 and TRBJ2-3; 12 bases match TRBD2. CDR1 is SGHVT, CDR2 SQSDAQ, per germline. Germline trimming cut 0 bases from V and 2 bases from J; bases unmatched to any gene: 6. This CDR3 has 18 residues. The CDR3 DNA reads as TGTGCCAGCAGCTTAGCGCTAGCGGGAGGGACCCTCACAGATACGCAGTATTTT. Its protein product is CASSLALAGGTLTDTQYF.

This clone was counted once. The V gene is TRBV28, the J gene TRBJ2-3; 13 bases line up with TRBD2. V lost 2 bases to trimming and J lost 4 bases; unmatched junction nucleotides: 6. CDR3 length: 17 residues. Germline V gives CDR1 MDHEN, CDR2 SYDVKM. The CDR3 loop is CASSLPLLAGGPDTQYF. CDR3 DNA: TGTGCCAGCAGTTTACCACTACTAGCGGGAGGGCCAGATACGCAGTATTTT.

The J gene is TRBJ2-7, the V gene TRBV27, with D possibly being TRBD1 (6 bases). The CDR3 length is 14 residues. The germline gives CDR1 MNHEY, CDR2 SMNVEV (reference sequence). The V end lost 4 bases, the J end lost 6 bases, and 16 bases lay between the germline ends. In DNA form, the CDR3 reads TGTGCCAGCAGTTGGGGACACCCCGGGGCCGAGCAGTACTTC. It is translated as CASSWGHPGAEQYF.

The chain combines TRBV7-9 with TRBJ2-1, with 13 bases matching TRBD2. Unmatched junction bases numbered 6, after V lost 4 bases and J lost 3 bases. CDR3 size: 17 residues. CDR1 and CDR2 (germline): SEHNR, FQNEAQ (reference sequence). The CDR3 DNA reads as TGTGCCAGCAGCTCCCCGAGACTAGCGGGAGGCTACAATGAGCAGTTCTTC. Its translation: CASSSPRLAGGYNEQFF.

J is TRBJ2-7 and V is TRBV4-1; 8 nucleotides line up with TRBD2. The junction had 8 bases not matched to a gene; V was cut back by 3 bases and J by 4 bases. This CDR3 contains 15 residues. Looked up from germline, CDR1 is MGHRA and CDR2 is YSYEKL. The CDR3 spells CASSQRLTSGYEQYF. DNA for the CDR3: TGCGCCAGCAGCCAGAGGCTAACTAGCGGTTACGAGCAGTACTTC.

This rearrangement joins TRBV15 to TRBJ2-7; possibly TRBD1 or TRBD2 for D (5 bases each). Germline V gene data show CDR1 as LNHNV and CDR2 as YYDKDF (reference sequence). The CDR3 extends over 19 amino acids. Trimming pared 0 bases from V and 7 bases from J, leaving 28 bases between. The CDR3 loop reads CATSRDLIVRWDAFEEQYF. CDR3 sequence (DNA): TGTGCCACCAGCAGAGATCTCATCGTTCGGTGGGACGCATTCGAGGAGCAGTACTTC.

As DNA, the CDR3 is TGTGCCAGTAGTAGTGACAGAACTTCCTACGAGCAGTACTTC. This codes for CASSSDRTSYEQYF. This chain connects TRBV19 to TRBJ2-7, with D tentatively TRBD1 (5 bases). Germline loops: CDR1 LNHDA, CDR2 SQIVND (reference sequence). The V and J ends lost 4 bases and 1 base respectively, with 11 bases between them. The CDR3 contains 14 residues.

V usage is TRBV4-1 and J usage is TRBJ1-4; D uncertain. This CDR3 is built from 16 residues. Per the germline V gene, CDR1 is MGHRA and CDR2 is YSYEKL. Trimming stripped 1 base from V and 0 bases from J, with 9 bases between. The CDR3 DNA is TGCGCCAGCAGCCAAGTCCACAGCACAACTAATGAAAAACTGTTTTTT. This codes for CASSQVHSTTNEKLFF.

The CDR3 region is CASSFRVVEAFF. DNA for the CDR3: TGTGCCAGCAGCTTCAGGGTGGTTGAAGCTTTCTTT. The chain combines TRBV13 with TRBJ1-1; D is possibly TRBD1 (5 bases). The CDR3 is 12 amino acids. Germline loops: CDR1 PRHDT, CDR2 FYEKMQ (reference sequence). Trimming pared 3 bases from V and 7 bases from J, leaving 9 bases between.

The V call is TRBV4-3, the J call TRBJ2-7; 8 bases map to TRBD1. The germline gives CDR1 LGHNA, CDR2 YSLEER. V shed 3 bases and J 3 bases; nucleotides not matched to a gene: 7. This CDR3 has 15 residues. This CDR3 is CASSHSTGTGYEQYF. The CDR3 DNA follows: TGCGCCAGCAGCCATAGCACAGGGACAGGCTACGAGCAGTACTTC.

This chain uses TRBV11-3 with TRBJ2-2, with a tentative D call TRBD2 (5 bases). Germline lookup yields CDR1 SGHNT and CDR2 YENEEA. Trimming left V 4 bases short and J 2 bases short, with 11 bases between. The CDR3 is 15 residues long. DNA of the CDR3: TGTGCCAGCAGCTCTCATGGAGGAAACACCGGGGAGCTGTTTTTT. Amino acids: CASSSHGGNTGELFF.

The chain recombines TRBV27 with TRBJ1-2; the D is unclear. The CDR3 has 16 residues. Germline lookup yields CDR1 MNHEY and CDR2 SMNVEV (reference sequence). V was cut by 0 bases and J by 0 bases, with 11 bases left in between. Here the CDR3 reads CASSLSMPITNYGYTF. CDR3 nucleotides: TGTGCCAGCAGTTTATCGATGCCGATCACTAACTATGGCTACACCTTC.

This sequence joins TRBV9 and TRBJ1-1, with D possibly matching TRBD1 (5 bases). This CDR3 contains 14 residues. Trimming left V 3 bases short and J 2 bases short, with 11 bases between. Germline lookup yields CDR1 SGDLS and CDR2 YYNGEE. CDR3 region: CASSGGRGNTEAFF. The CDR3, as DNA: TGTGCCAGCAGCGGGGGCCGGGGAAACACTGAAGCTTTCTTT. Full variable domain (rest looked up from reference TRBV9 and TRBJ1-1): DSGVTQTPKHLITATGQRVTLRCSPRSGDLSVYWYQQSLDQGLQFLIQYYNGEERAKGNILERFSAQQFPDLHSELNLSSLELGDSALYFCASSGGRGNTEAFFGQGTRLTVV.

This clone was recorded only once. Other DNA variants within this sample encode the same CDR3. The V call is TRBV27, the J call TRBJ2-7, with D possibly being TRBD2 (6 bases). Germline V gene data show CDR1 as MNHEY and CDR2 as SMNVEV (reference sequence). CDR3 size: 14 residues. V was pared by 6 bases and J by 0 bases, with 12 bases between. DNA for the CDR3: TGTGCCAGCAGGCGACGGGGGAGCTCCTACGAGCAGTACTTC. Protein: CASRRRGSSYEQYF.

Details on this clone: Other nucleotide sequences in the sample specify the same CDR3. This sequence joins TRBV19 and TRBJ2-7; D unclear. V lost 5 bases and J lost 1, with 9 bases in between. The length of the CDR3 is 13 residues. Germline V gives CDR1 LNHDA, CDR2 SQIVND (reference sequence). CDR3 protein: CASSFGPSYEQYF. In DNA, the CDR3 is TGTGCCAGTAGTTTCGGACCGTCCTACGAGCAGTACTTC.

The chain couples TRBV6-5 to TRBJ2-1; weak D call: TRBD2 (7 bases). The V end was cut by 8 bases, the J end by 5 bases, with 16 bases between. There are 14 residues in the CDR3. Germline values: CDR1 MNHEY, CDR2 SVGAGI. The CDR3 here is CASRQGGENNEQFF. CDR3 coding DNA: TGTGCCAGCCGGCAAGGGGGGGAAAACAATGAGCAGTTCTTC.

J is TRBJ2-1 and V is TRBV11-2, with a weak D call TRBD1 (6 bases). In germline, CDR1 is SGHAT, CDR2 FQNNGV. The V end was cut by 1 base, the J end by 7 bases, with 17 bases between. This CDR3 spans 16 amino acids. CDR3 sequence reads: CASSLARGSRFNEQFF. In DNA form, the CDR3 reads TGTGCCAGCAGCTTAGCCAGGGGCTCACGATTTAATGAGCAGTTCTTC. Using reference TRBV11-2 and TRBJ2-1 for the parts outside the CDR3, the full variable domain is EAGVAQSPRYKIIEKRQSVAFWCNPISGHATLYWYQQILGQGPKLLIQFQNNGVVDDSQLPKDRFSAERLKGVDSTLKIQPAKLEDSAVYLCASSLARGSRFNEQFFGPGTRLTVL.

Worth noting for this clone: Other DNA sequences from this sample encode an identical CDR3 as well. This chain connects TRBV20-1 to TRBJ1-2, with a possible D match to TRBD1 (6 bases). Germline V lookup: CDR1 DFQATT, CDR2 SNEGSKA (reference sequence). Trimming cost V 6 bases and J 6 bases, with 11 bases left between them. The CDR3 sequence is 11 residues long. Written as DNA, the CDR3 is TGCAGTGCCCGGGGACACCATGGCTACACCTTC. It yields the protein CSARGHHGYTF.

The chain uses TRBV4-1 and TRBJ2-7, with a tentative D call TRBD2 (5 bases). The CDR3 is 16 residues long. The germline V and J ends were trimmed by 0 bases and 0 bases, with 12 bases remaining between them. Germline CDR1 reads MGHRA; CDR2 reads YSYEKL. CDR3 sequence: CASSQERLAYSYEQYF. The CDR3 DNA is TGCGCCAGCAGCCAAGAAAGGCTAGCTTACTCCTACGAGCAGTACTTC.

This chain's CDR3 is CSVLLAGVLGELFF. The CDR3 region has the DNA TGCAGCGTTCTACTAGCGGGAGTCCTGGGGGAGCTGTTTTTT. This chain joins TRBV29-1 and TRBJ2-2; 11 positions agree with TRBD2. V shed 5 bases, J shed 8 bases, and the junction held 7 bases outside the gene matches. The V gene's germline CDR1 is SQVTM and CDR2 ANQGSEA. CDR3 length: 14 residues.

The V gene is TRBV7-6, the J gene TRBJ2-3; 9 bases are shared with TRBD2. Trimming cost V 4 bases and J 3 bases; bases outside gene matches: 8. In germline, CDR1 is SGHVS, CDR2 FNYEAQ. The CDR3 extends over 16 amino acids. For the CDR3, the DNA is TGTGCCAGCAGCTCGCGGGAGGGCCGGGGGACAGATACGCAGTATTTT. The encoded protein is CASSSREGRGTDTQYF.

This chain joins TRBV27 and TRBJ2-7; D remains unclear. CDR1 and CDR2 from the germline V gene are MNHEY and SMNVEV (reference sequence). V lost 0 bases and J 4 bases, leaving 7 bases between the germline ends. The length of the CDR3 is 13 residues. The CDR3 protein is CASSLSSWYEQYF. In nucleotides, the CDR3 is TGTGCCAGCAGTTTATCGTCGTGGTACGAGCAGTACTTC.

J is TRBJ2-7 and V is TRBV7-3; 8 bases are a match to TRBD2. V lost 4 bases, J lost 2 bases, and 7 bases stayed unmatched. Germline V lookup: CDR1 SGHTA, CDR2 FQGTGA. The CDR3 totals 15 residues. The CDR3 here is CASSYTSGNPYEQYF. CDR3 nucleotides: TGTGCCAGCAGCTATACTAGCGGTAATCCCTACGAGCAGTACTTC.

The chain has TRBV27 and TRBJ2-7; weak D call: TRBD2 (6 bases). The CDR3 runs to 14 residues. Germline loops: CDR1 MNHEY, CDR2 SMNVEV (reference sequence). The V end was cut by 5 bases, the J end by 5 bases, with 16 bases between. CDR3 DNA: TGTGCCAGCAGTCCCGGGACTCTCGGGGACGAGCAGTACTTC. It yields the protein CASSPGTLGDEQYF.

The chain is built from TRBV10-3 and TRBJ2-1; D perhaps matches TRBD2 (5 bases). Trimming stripped 6 bases from V and 4 bases from J, with 19 bases between. This CDR3 comprises 16 residues. CDR1 is ENHRY and CDR2 is SYGVKD in the germline V gene. The CDR3 nucleotides are TGTGCCATCAGATACAGCGGAGTCGAATTATACAATGAGCAGTTCTTC. It codes for CAIRYSGVELYNEQFF.

V usage is TRBV28 and J usage is TRBJ2-2; D remains ambiguous. CDR3 size: 14 residues. Germline V lookup: CDR1 MDHEN, CDR2 SYDVKM. The ends were cut back, 3 bases at V and 0 bases at J, with 5 bases in the middle. CDR3 loop: CASSFYPNTGELFF. The CDR3 bases are TGTGCCAGCAGTTTTTACCCGAACACCGGGGAGCTGTTTTTT.

The rearrangement links TRBV28 to TRBJ2-1, with TRBD2 identical over 12 bases. The V segment lost 6 bases and the J segment 4 bases; nucleotides outside the gene matches: 19. Germline lookup yields CDR1 MDHEN and CDR2 SYDVKM. This CDR3 comprises 20 residues. Here the CDR3 reads CASRQYLAGGPYAEYNEQFF. The DNA for the CDR3 is TGTGCCAGCAGACAGTACCTAGCGGGAGGGCCGTATGCGGAATACAATGAGCAGTTCTTC. The full variable domain, in which reference TRBV28 and TRBJ2-1 provide the parts outside the CDR3, is DVKVTQSSRYLVKRTGEKVFLECVQDMDHENMFWYRQDPGLGLRLIYFSYDVKMKEKGDIPEGYSVSREKKERFSLILESASTNQTSMYLCASRQYLAGGPYAEYNEQFFGPGTRLTVL.

V gene TRBV29-1 combines with J gene TRBJ2-2; D is perhaps TRBD2 (6 bases). Trimming removed 4 bases at V and 4 bases at J, with 10 bases between. The CDR3 runs 13 residues. Germline V CDR1 and CDR2: SQVTM, ANQGSEA. The CDR3 DNA sequence: TGCAGCGTTGTTGTCGGGGGCACCGGGGAGCTGTTTTTT. Amino acids: CSVVVGGTGELFF.

The genes are TRBV27 and TRBJ2-7, with 8 bases matching TRBD1. With V trimmed by 5 bases and J by 0 bases, 6 bases remained unmatched. The CDR3 runs 15 residues. Per the germline V gene, CDR1 is MNHEY and CDR2 is SMNVEV (reference sequence). The CDR3 DNA sequence: TGTGCCAGCAGTGCGGACAGGGAGACCTCCTACGAGCAGTACTTC. Its protein product is CASSADRETSYEQYF.